These 17 T cell receptor beta chains were sequenced from one sample in a study of T cell responses to AZD1222 COVID-19 vaccine. Repertoires were generated with immunoSEQ multiplex PCR, while TCRdb's copy carries only in-frame clones and drops some. The sample lists more than 95,000 clones, about 91% seen once, with more than 40% in the top ten. Sequenced material: peripheral blood, taken 28 days after the second AZD1222 dose. The receptors come from an adult who received the AZD1222 COVID-19 vaccine.

This chain joins TRBV18 and TRBJ2-3; D unresolved. V lost 3 bases and J 0 bases, leaving 10 bases between the germline ends. Germline loops: CDR1 KGHSH, CDR2 LQKENI. The CDR3 extends over 15 amino acids. CDR3 nucleotides: TGTGCCAGCTCACCGATCGTCTCTAGCACAGATACGCAGTATTTT. Its translation is CASSPIVSSTDTQYF.

The rearrangement uses TRBV5-1 and TRBJ2-7, with TRBD2 identical over 7 bases. Losses at the gene ends were 3 bases for V and 2 bases for J; bases not matched to a gene: 8. The CDR3 is 15 residues long. In germline, CDR1 is SGHRS, CDR2 YFSETQ. The CDR3 protein is CASSWTRELAYEQYF. DNA of the CDR3: TGCGCCAGCAGCTGGACGCGGGAGTTGGCCTACGAGCAGTACTTC.

The rearrangement links TRBV3-1 (or the pseudogene TRBV3-2) to TRBJ1-5, with 9 positions matching TRBD1. This CDR3 is 14 amino acids long. The V segment lost 1 base and the J segment 6 bases; nucleotides outside the gene matches: 1. Germline values: CDR1 LGHDT, CDR2 YNNKEL (reference sequence). The CDR3 reads CASSQGTGAQPQHF. The DNA for the CDR3 is TGTGCCAGCAGCCAAGGGACAGGGGCTCAGCCCCAGCATTTT.

The chain is built from TRBV3-1 (or the pseudogene TRBV3-2) and TRBJ2-1; 14 nucleotides agree with TRBD2. The ends lost 4 bases at V and 9 bases at J; junction bases unmatched: 11. The germline CDR1 and CDR2 sequences are LGHDT and YNNKEL (reference sequence). The CDR3 loop spans 17 amino acids. The CDR3: CASSPWETSGRAGEQFF. DNA of the CDR3: TGTGCCAGCAGCCCCTGGGAGACTAGCGGGAGGGCCGGTGAGCAGTTCTTC.

This chain uses TRBV9 with TRBJ1-6, with TRBD1 as a possible D gene (6 bases). The V end lost 4 bases, the J end lost 5 bases, and 13 bases lay between the germline ends. The germline CDR1 and CDR2 sequences are SGDLS and YYNGEE. The CDR3 is 15 residues long. CDR3 DNA: TGTGCCAGCAGCCCCCGCAGGGGCGATAATTCACCCCTCCACTTT. Its protein product is CASSPRRGDNSPLHF.

The chain has TRBV4-3 and TRBJ2-7, with 8 bases lining up with TRBD1. The length of the CDR3 is 14 residues. Germline CDR1 and CDR2: LGHNA and YSLEER. V shed 4 bases and J 0 bases; nucleotides not matched to a gene: 2. The CDR3 sequence: CASSPGGLSYEQYF. Written as DNA, the CDR3 is TGCGCCAGCAGCCCAGGGGGCCTCTCCTACGAGCAGTACTTC.

The chain joins TRBV11-2 to TRBJ2-7, with 8 bases identical to TRBD1. Germline assignment: CDR1 SGHAT and CDR2 FQNNGV. After removal of 2 bases from V and 0 bases from J, the junction contained 6 bases not matched to a gene. CDR3 length equals 16 residues. CDR3 nucleotide sequence: TGTGCCAGCAGCTTATCCCCGGGACAGGACTCCTACGAGCAGTACTTC. Protein sequence: CASSLSPGQDSYEQYF.

V gene TRBV28 combines with J gene TRBJ2-1; no reliable D call. Germline CDR1 reads MDHEN; CDR2 reads SYDVKM. V was clipped by 4 bases and J by 7 bases, with 8 bases between them. The CDR3 length is 12 residues. The CDR3 DNA reads TGTGCCAGCAGTTATGGGGAAAATGAGCAGTTCTTC. Translating it yields CASSYGENEQFF. The entire variable domain, with the rest obtained from reference TRBV28 and TRBJ2-1, is as follows: DVKVTQSSRYLVKRTGEKVFLECVQDMDHENMFWYRQDPGLGLRLIYFSYDVKMKEKGDIPEGYSVSREKKERFSLILESASTNQTSMYLCASSYGENEQFFGPGTRLTVL.

The CDR3 is CAWGGRRYEQYF. The CDR3 DNA reads TGTGCCTGGGGAGGCCGACGCTACGAGCAGTACTTC. The gene calls are TRBV30 and TRBJ2-7, with a tentative D call TRBD2 (5 bases). This CDR3 has 12 amino acids. From germline, CDR1 is GTSNPN and CDR2 SVGIG (reference sequence). V lost 5 bases, J lost 3 bases, and 11 bases lay in between. Full variable domain (rest looked up from reference TRBV30 and TRBJ2-7): SQTIHQWPATLVQPVGSPLSLECTVEGTSNPNLYWYRQAAGRGLQLLFYSVGIGQISSEVPQNLSASRPQDRQFILSSKKLLLSDSGFYLCAWGGRRYEQYFGPGTRLTVT.

About this clone: Other DNA sequences within the sample encode an identical CDR3. The gene calls are TRBV6-5 and TRBJ2-1; 14 bases map to TRBD2. The CDR3 consists of 15 residues. Per the germline V gene, CDR1 is MNHEY and CDR2 is SVGAGI. Losses at the gene ends were 2 bases for V and 7 bases for J; bases not matched to a gene: 1. The CDR3 region is CASSYGTSGRNEQFF. CDR3 in DNA: TGTGCCAGCAGTTACGGGACTAGCGGGAGAAATGAGCAGTTCTTC.

The chain couples TRBV14 to TRBJ2-1, with D possibly TRBD2 on 6 matching bases. The CDR3 is 17 amino acids. Trimming removed 0 bases at V and 1 base at J, with 13 bases between. Germline CDR1 and CDR2: SGHDN and FVKESK. The CDR3 bases are TGTGCCAGCAGCCAAGAAGATGGGGGGTTGTCCTACAATGAGCAGTTCTTC. It codes for CASSQEDGGLSYNEQFF. Together with reference TRBV14 and TRBJ2-1, the CDR3 gives the full variable domain: EAGVTQFPSHSVIEKGQTVTLRCDPISGHDNLYWYRRVMGKEIKFLLHFVKESKQDESGMPNNRFLAERTGGTYSTLKVQPAELEDSGVYFCASSQEDGGLSYNEQFFGPGTRLTVL.

The chain joins TRBV7-9 to TRBJ1-5; TRBD1 might be the D (6 bases). Germline loops: CDR1 SEHNR, CDR2 FQNEAQ (reference sequence). The length of the CDR3 is 18 residues. Trimming shortened V by 3 bases and J by 0 bases, and 18 bases separated the two germline ends. The CDR3 sequence is CASSLGDKTGISNQPQHF. As DNA, the CDR3 is TGTGCCAGCAGCTTGGGGGACAAAACAGGGATTAGCAATCAGCCCCAGCATTTT.

The chain carries TRBV7-9 and TRBJ1-2; weak D call: TRBD1 (5 bases). The germline V and J ends were trimmed by 4 bases and 3 bases, with 18 bases remaining between them. Germline V gene data show CDR1 as SEHNR and CDR2 as FQNEAQ (reference sequence). This CDR3 has 16 amino acids. CDR3 in DNA: TGTGCCAGCAGCTCAAACGGGGGGTTGAACTACTATGGCTACACCTTC. Its translation is CASSSNGGLNYYGYTF.

J is TRBJ1-5 and V is TRBV2; 9 bases match TRBD1. The V segment lost 7 bases and the J segment 2 bases; nucleotides outside the gene matches: 6. CDR3 length equals 15 residues. Germline V gene lookup returns CDR1 SNHLY and CDR2 FYNNEI. CDR3 nucleotides: TGTGCCAGCAAGGGACAGGGTACTCGCAATCAGCCCCAGCATTTT. It translates to CASKGQGTRNQPQHF.

V usage is TRBV18 and J usage is TRBJ2-1; D is undetermined. The germline V gene encodes CDR1 KGHSH and CDR2 LQKENI. There are 15 residues in the CDR3. Trimming shortened V by 3 bases and J by 0 bases, and 9 bases separated the two germline ends. CDR3 protein: CASSPEISSYNEQFF. The DNA for the CDR3 is TGTGCCAGCTCACCGGAGATAAGCTCCTACAATGAGCAGTTCTTC.

The chain joins TRBV7-9 to TRBJ2-7, with 7 positions matching TRBD1. The CDR3 is 15 amino acids. Germline assignment: CDR1 SEHNR and CDR2 FQNEAQ (reference sequence). V gave up 0 bases and J gave up 2 bases; unmatched junction bases: 4. The CDR3 region has the DNA TGTGCCAGCAGCTTAGCGGGGGACAGTACCTACGAGCAGTACTTC. Amino acids: CASSLAGDSTYEQYF. The whole variable domain, remainder taken from reference TRBV7-9 and TRBJ2-7, is DTGVSQNPRHKITKRGQNVTFRCDPISEHNRLYWYRQTLGQGPEFLTYFQNEAQLEKSRLLSDRFSAERPKGSFSTLEIQRTEQGDSAMYLCASSLAGDSTYEQYFGPGTRLTVT.

This rearrangement joins TRBV7-3 to TRBJ2-7; 9 bases line up with TRBD1. There are 13 residues in the CDR3. V trimming: 4 bases; J trimming: 5 bases; junction bases outside the gene matches: 3. Germline assignment: CDR1 SGHTA and CDR2 FQGTGA. The CDR3 sequence: CASSSDRGNEQYF. The CDR3 DNA follows: TGTGCCAGCAGCTCGGACAGGGGCAACGAGCAGTACTTC.